The sequence of this T cell receptor (beta chain) was determined in a study of regulatory T cells in long-lasting Graves disease. Study-wide background: Over 5 years on antithyroid drugs plus positive TSH receptor antibodies marked Graves' disease as persistent.

General study results and limits: TCR diversity was lower in persistent Graves' patients than in newly diagnosed ones.

iRepertoire HTBI primers and Arm-PCR of CDR3 regions built TCR beta libraries. TCRdb fed the multiplex PCR reads into MiXCR, producing one record per CDR3 protein. Of around 400,000 distinct CDR3 sequences listed, about 20% are singletons. V shed 3 bases and J 6 bases; nucleotides not matched to a gene: 8. The CDR3 consists of 16 residues. Germline values: CDR1 SGHTA, CDR2 FQGNSA. Specified time point: persistent/refractory GD, antithyroid drugs over 5 years with positive TRAb. RNA from PBMCs was the source of the TCR library. Details on this clonotype: Its antigen is still unknown.

The chain joins TRBV7-2 to TRBJ1-5, with 10 bases aligning to TRBD1. The source is a female donor with Graves disease. Sequenced here: peripheral blood mononuclear cells (PBMCs), sampled when the disease was refractory, from a patient treated with antithyroid drugs. The CDR3 DNA reads TGTGCCAGCAGCTTGAGACAGGGGGCTGGGGGTCAGCCCCAGCATTTT. Translated, it gives CASSLRQGAGGQPQHF. The whole variable domain, remainder taken from reference TRBV7-2 and TRBJ1-5, is GAGVSQSPSNKVTEKGKDVELRCDPISGHTALYWYRQSLGQGLEFLIYFQGNSAPDKSGLPSDRFSAERTGGSVSTLTIQRTQQEDSAVYLCASSLRQGAGGQPQHFGDGTRLSIL.